These 28 T cell receptor beta chains originate from one sample sequenced in a study of blood T cell repertoires in COVID-19. Clones were read by immunoSEQ multiplex PCR, and TCRdb kept only the in-frame ones, dropping some. The table records 150,000 to 200,000 clones, about 86% of them present only once. The specimen was peripheral blood. All receptors come from a woman older than 75 with acute or convalescent COVID-19.

The genes are TRBV5-1 and TRBJ2-7, with 9 positions matching TRBD2. CDR1 is SGHRS, CDR2 YFSETQ, per germline. The junction had 9 bases not matched to a gene; V was cut back by 4 bases and J by 1 base. This CDR3 comprises 16 residues. The CDR3: CASSIGSGSRSYEQYF. The CDR3 DNA follows: TGCGCCAGCAGCATTGGTAGCGGGAGTCGGTCCTACGAGCAGTACTTC.

V is TRBV3-1 (or the pseudogene TRBV3-2) and J is TRBJ1-3; 12 nucleotides line up with TRBD1. V trimming: 4 bases; J trimming: 4 bases; junction bases outside the gene matches: 5. Looked up from germline, CDR1 is LGHDT and CDR2 is YNNKEL (reference sequence). The CDR3 loop spans 16 amino acids. The CDR3 DNA sequence: TGTGCCAGCAGCCCGGGGACAGGGGGCAAGGGAAACACCATATATTTT. Amino acid sequence: CASSPGTGGKGNTIYF.

CDR3 sequence: CASSQTGTRLYNEQFF. In nucleotides, the CDR3 is TGCGCCAGCAGCCAAACCGGGACTAGACTATACAATGAGCAGTTCTTC. J is TRBJ2-1 and V is TRBV4-1; TRBD2 aligns across 8 bases. The CDR3 extends over 16 amino acids. The V gene end was trimmed by 2 bases and the J gene end by 4 bases; junction bases not matched to a gene: 7. Looked up from germline, CDR1 is MGHRA and CDR2 is YSYEKL.

The J gene is TRBJ1-5, the V gene TRBV28, with 7 bases that match TRBD1. The germline V gene has CDR1 MDHEN and CDR2 SYDVKM. The CDR3 has 15 amino acids. The J segment lost 9 bases and the V segment lost 6 bases, leaving 14 bases of the junction unmatched. CDR3 DNA sequence: TGTGCCAGCAGCTGGGACAGATCCACGGGGTGGCCCCAGCATTTT. Its protein product is CASSWDRSTGWPQHF.

This clone was observed once. J is TRBJ2-2 and V is TRBV7-3; 9 nucleotides match TRBD1. Germline CDR1 reads SGHTA; CDR2 reads FQGTGA. V gave up 5 bases and J gave up 6 bases; unmatched junction bases: 10. CDR3 length: 16 residues. CDR3 in DNA: TGTGCCAGCAGCCGAAAAGGACAGGGGCGCCCCGGGGAGCTGTTTTTT. It specifies CASSRKGQGRPGELFF.

This clone appeared a few times. The V call is TRBV19, the J call TRBJ2-3; 10 bases line up with TRBD1. The CDR3 runs to 13 residues. Germline V gene lookup returns CDR1 LNHDA and CDR2 SQIVND (reference sequence). V shed 7 bases, J shed 6 bases, and the junction held 4 bases outside the gene matches. CDR3 sequence reads: CASTGQGGDTQYF. The CDR3 nucleotides read TGTGCCAGTACAGGACAGGGGGGCGATACGCAGTATTTT.

The V and J genes are TRBV11-2 and TRBJ2-7; D call uncertain. The CDR3 length is 13 residues. Trimming cost V 0 bases and J 0 bases, with 3 bases left between them. Germline CDR1 SGHAT, CDR2 FQNNGV. In nucleotides, the CDR3 is TGTGCCAGCAGCTTAGATATCTCCTACGAGCAGTACTTC. Encoded protein: CASSLDISYEQYF.

This clone was counted once. Additional DNA sequences in this sample encode the identical CDR3. The chain is built from TRBV5-1 and TRBJ1-1; TRBD1 agrees at 7 bases. Germline V lookup: CDR1 SGHRS, CDR2 YFSETQ. J was trimmed by 1 base and V by 3 bases; bases with no gene match: 3. The CDR3 contains 14 residues. Here the CDR3 DNA reads TGCGCCAGCAGCTCGGGACAGCCGAACACTGAAGCTTTCTTT. Amino acids: CASSSGQPNTEAFF.

The V gene is TRBV2, the J gene TRBJ1-2; TRBD1 is a possible D gene (5 bases). Germline V gene lookup returns CDR1 SNHLY and CDR2 FYNNEI. The V gene lost 3 bases and the J gene lost 8 bases, with 13 bases spanning the gap. CDR3 length: 13 amino acids. CDR3 nucleotide sequence: TGTGCCAGCAGTGATAGGGGAATAAGCGGCTACACCTTC. Translating it yields CASSDRGISGYTF.

The V gene is TRBV7-2, the J gene TRBJ1-2; a possible D gene is TRBD1 (6 bases). V lost 5 bases and J lost 8, with 21 bases in between. This CDR3 is built from 15 residues. The germline V gene encodes CDR1 SGHTA and CDR2 FQGNSA. CDR3 in DNA: TGTGCCAGCAGCACCACAGGGACGAGGGGTGGGGGCTACACCTTC. Protein: CASSTTGTRGGGYTF.

This clone was detected only once. The genes are TRBV28 and TRBJ2-7; TRBD2 matches at 8 bases. Trimming took 5 bases from V and 4 from J; bases not matched to a gene: 10. CDR1 MDHEN and CDR2 SYDVKM come from the germline V gene. CDR3 size: 15 residues. CDR3 sequence (DNA): TGTGCCAGCAGTAGCGGGAGTCCGATATTTTACGAGCAGTACTTC. Translation: CASSSGSPIFYEQYF. The complete variable domain, with remaining parts taken from reference TRBV28 and TRBJ2-7, reads DVKVTQSSRYLVKRTGEKVFLECVQDMDHENMFWYRQDPGLGLRLIYFSYDVKMKEKGDIPEGYSVSREKKERFSLILESASTNQTSMYLCASSSGSPIFYEQYFGPGTRLTVT.

This rearrangement joins TRBV7-6 to TRBJ2-3, with 7 bases matching TRBD2. This CDR3 region has 15 residues. Losses at the gene ends were 5 bases for V and 0 bases for J; bases not matched to a gene: 5. Germline V gene sequence: CDR1 SGHVS, CDR2 FNYEAQ. CDR3 sequence (DNA): TGTGCCAGCAGCCTGATAGCGGGTAGCACAGATACGCAGTATTTT. Translated, it gives CASSLIAGSTDTQYF.

This clone was picked up a small number of times. V is TRBV15 and J is TRBJ2-7, with TRBD2 matching 11 bases. Germline V gene lookup returns CDR1 LNHNV and CDR2 YYDKDF (reference sequence). The CDR3 sequence is 15 residues long. The J segment lost 3 bases and the V segment lost 3 bases, leaving 4 bases of the junction unmatched. The DNA of the CDR3 is TGTGCCACCAGCAGGGGACTAGCGGAAAACTACGAGCAGTACTTC. It specifies CATSRGLAENYEQYF.

The rearrangement joins TRBV30 to TRBJ2-5; possibly TRBD1 for D (6 bases). V lost 4 bases, J lost 1 base, and 13 bases lay in between. The CDR3 length is 14 residues. The germline V gene has CDR1 GTSNPN and CDR2 SVGIG (reference sequence). The CDR3: CAWTRGGVQETQYF. For the CDR3, the DNA is TGTGCCTGGACCAGGGGCGGAGTCCAAGAGACCCAGTACTTC. The variable domain in full, with the rest retrieved from reference TRBV30 and TRBJ2-5, is SQTIHQWPATLVQPVGSPLSLECTVEGTSNPNLYWYRQAAGRGLQLLFYSVGIGQISSEVPQNLSASRPQDRQFILSSKKLLLSDSGFYLCAWTRGGVQETQYFGPGTRLLVL.

The V and J genes are TRBV14 and TRBJ2-3; 9 nucleotides match TRBD2. Germline CDR1 and CDR2: SGHDN and FVKESK. The ends lost 1 base at V and 1 base at J; junction bases unmatched: 0. The CDR3 is 15 residues long. The CDR3 loop reads CASSQGLAGTDTQYF. The CDR3 nucleotides are TGTGCCAGCAGCCAAGGACTAGCGGGCACAGATACGCAGTATTTT. Combining the CDR3 with reference TRBV14 and TRBJ2-3 gives the whole variable domain EAGVTQFPSHSVIEKGQTVTLRCDPISGHDNLYWYRRVMGKEIKFLLHFVKESKQDESGMPNNRFLAERTGGTYSTLKVQPAELEDSGVYFCASSQGLAGTDTQYFGPGTRLTVL.

The rearrangement uses TRBV19 and TRBJ2-2; TRBD2 matches at 8 bases. The CDR3 spans 15 residues. Germline V gives CDR1 LNHDA, CDR2 SQIVND (reference sequence). Trimming took 5 bases from V and 8 from J; bases not matched to a gene: 10. The CDR3 bases are TGTGCCAGTAGTTACGCGGGGGGCGACCTGGGGGAGCTGTTTTTT. It is translated as CASSYAGGDLGELFF.

This chain uses TRBV11-2 with TRBJ2-3; 8 nucleotides agree with TRBD1. Germline lookup yields CDR1 SGHAT and CDR2 FQNNGV. The trim removed 0 bases at V and 2 bases at J, leaving 1 base unmatched. This CDR3 comprises 15 residues. DNA of the CDR3: TGTGCCAGCAGCTTAGAGGGACAGGTCACAGATACGCAGTATTTT. Protein product: CASSLEGQVTDTQYF. Filled out from reference TRBV11-2 and TRBJ2-3, the complete variable domain reads EAGVAQSPRYKIIEKRQSVAFWCNPISGHATLYWYQQILGQGPKLLIQFQNNGVVDDSQLPKDRFSAERLKGVDSTLKIQPAKLEDSAVYLCASSLEGQVTDTQYFGPGTRLTVL.

A few counts support this clone. The V and J genes are TRBV5-1 and TRBJ1-1; 8 nucleotides align to TRBD1. The trim removed 4 bases at V and 8 bases at J, leaving 4 bases unmatched. CDR1 and CDR2 from the germline V gene are SGHRS and YFSETQ. The CDR3 spans 12 residues. The CDR3 nucleotides are TGCGCCAGCAGCCAGACAGGGGTAGAAGCTTTCTTT. The encoded protein is CASSQTGVEAFF.

J is TRBJ2-2 and V is TRBV5-4; TRBD2 is a possible D gene (7 bases). V lost 3 bases and J lost 5, with 14 bases in between. The CDR3 loop spans 15 amino acids. Germline V gene lookup returns CDR1 SGHNT and CDR2 YYREEE (reference sequence). CDR3 sequence reads: CASSWGASGTGELFF. DNA of the CDR3: TGTGCCAGCAGCTGGGGGGCTAGCGGTACCGGGGAGCTGTTTTTT.

The rearrangement joins TRBV11-3 to TRBJ2-2; tentatively, D is TRBD2 (6 bases). The CDR3 has 14 residues. The V end was cut by 4 bases, the J end by 6 bases, with 12 bases between. Per the germline V gene, CDR1 is SGHNT and CDR2 is YENEEA. DNA of the CDR3: TGTGCCAGCAGCTCGGAACTAGCATCCGGGGAGCTGTTTTTT. Protein sequence: CASSSELASGELFF.

V usage is TRBV19 and J usage is TRBJ2-7; 7 bases line up with TRBD1. Germline V gene lookup returns CDR1 LNHDA and CDR2 SQIVND (reference sequence). Losses at the gene ends were 5 bases for V and 5 bases for J; bases not matched to a gene: 6. The CDR3 has 13 residues. The CDR3 DNA reads TGTGCCAGTAGTCCGACAGGGTCCCACGAGCAGTACTTC. As protein: CASSPTGSHEQYF.

The chain is built from TRBV27 and TRBJ2-1; D is possibly TRBD1 (6 bases). The CDR3 contains 13 residues. In germline, CDR1 is MNHEY, CDR2 SMNVEV (reference sequence). V lost 7 bases, J lost 7 bases, and 14 bases lay in between. CDR3: CASKQGHRNEQFF. CDR3 nucleotide sequence: TGTGCCAGCAAACAGGGTCATAGGAATGAGCAGTTCTTC.

The chain carries TRBV6-6 and TRBJ2-7; TRBD2 aligns across 9 bases. Germline V CDR1 and CDR2: MNHNY, SVGAGI (reference sequence). There are 13 residues in the CDR3. V lost 10 bases and J lost 2; bases outside the gene matches: 6. As DNA, the CDR3 is TGTGCCACCCGAGCGGGGGGCGCCTACGAGCAGTACTTC. It codes for CATRAGGAYEQYF.

The chain links TRBV9 to TRBJ2-3; the D gene is possibly TRBD2 (5 bases). The CDR3 contains 15 residues. V was clipped by 0 bases and J by 13 bases, with 21 bases between them. The germline V gene encodes CDR1 SGDLS and CDR2 YYNGEE. The CDR3 coding sequence is TGTGCCAGCAGCGTAGAACCCCTGCCTGCGGGCCCTAAGTATTTT. Protein: CASSVEPLPAGPKYF.

The genes are TRBV2 and TRBJ2-2; 8 bases align to TRBD1. The trim removed 6 bases at V and 2 bases at J, leaving 2 bases unmatched. This CDR3 is built from 14 residues. Looked up from germline, CDR1 is SNHLY and CDR2 is FYNNEI. As DNA, the CDR3 is TGTGCCAGCAGCGGACAGGGAAACACCGGGGAGCTGTTTTTT. This translates into CASSGQGNTGELFF.

V usage is TRBV4-2 and J usage is TRBJ1-4; 8 bases align to TRBD1. The CDR3 covers 15 residues. The V segment lost 5 bases and the J segment 3 bases; nucleotides outside the gene matches: 5. In germline, CDR1 is LGHNA, CDR2 YNFKEQ. CDR3 nucleotide sequence: TGTGCCAGCAGCAGAGAACAGGGGGCTAATGAAAAACTGTTTTTT. Its translation is CASSREQGANEKLFF.

CDR3 residues: CASSYTDRGTEAFF. Written as DNA, the CDR3 is TGTGCCAGCAGTTACACGGACAGGGGCACTGAAGCTTTCTTT. This chain connects TRBV6-5 to TRBJ1-1; TRBD1 aligns across 9 bases. Germline V CDR1 and CDR2: MNHEY, SVGAGI. CDR3 length equals 14 residues. V lost 2 bases, J lost 4 bases, and 2 bases stayed unmatched.

The chain is built from TRBV7-3 and TRBJ1-1; no reliable D call. V lost 0 bases and J 2 bases, leaving 4 bases between the germline ends. Germline CDR1 is SGHTA and CDR2 is FQGTGA. The CDR3 is 13 residues long. CDR3 sequence (DNA): TGTGCCAGCAGCTTAACTATTAACACTGAAGCTTTCTTT. This encodes CASSLTINTEAFF.